Below, 21 T cell receptor beta chains from the same sample are listed, as sequenced in a study of CD8 T cells in ankylosing spondylitis. Via MiXCR, TCRdb re-called the 5' RACE reads, giving one row per CDR3 protein. The sample yields about 360,000 distinct CDR3 sequences, 20% to 25% seen once. Material for sequencing was blood, either unsorted or a sorted T cell fraction (not recorded which). The receptors stem from a male donor with ankylosing spondylitis or in good health (not recorded which).

The genes are TRBV5-4 and TRBJ2-1, with D possibly matching TRBD2 (5 bases). Germline assignment: CDR1 SGHNT and CDR2 YYREEE (reference sequence). Trimming took 4 bases from V and 10 from J, leaving 18 bases between them. The CDR3 loop spans 14 amino acids. This chain's CDR3 is CASSHTNRGSEQFF. The CDR3 nucleotides are TGTGCCAGCAGCCATACAAACCGGGGTTCGGAGCAGTTCTTC.

This clonotype was counted a few times. The J gene is TRBJ2-7, the V gene TRBV6-5; D unresolved. This CDR3 is built from 14 residues. CDR1 MNHEY and CDR2 SVGAGI come from the germline V gene. The ends were cut back, 2 bases at V and 4 bases at J, with 12 bases in the middle. CDR3: CASSYPQPLYEQYF. The CDR3 nucleotides are TGTGCCAGCAGTTACCCACAGCCGCTATACGAGCAGTACTTC.

The rearrangement links TRBV3-1 to TRBJ2-1; tentatively, D is TRBD2 (6 bases). Germline CDR1 and CDR2: LGHDT and YNNKEL (reference sequence). Trimming took 2 bases from V and 0 from J, leaving 8 bases between them. The CDR3 totals 15 residues. The CDR3 here is CASSQRESSYNEQFF. The CDR3 DNA is TGTGCCAGCAGCCAACGGGAGTCCTCCTACAATGAGCAGTTCTTC.

The genes are TRBV3-1 and TRBJ2-7, with 9 bases aligning to TRBD1. V dropped 4 bases and J dropped 6; count of bases not matched to a gene: 7. The germline V gene encodes CDR1 LGHDT and CDR2 YNNKEL (reference sequence). The CDR3 extends over 14 amino acids. CDR3 sequence (DNA): TGTGCCAGCAGCCCATCCGGGACAGGGCGCGAGCAGTACTTC. Its protein is CASSPSGTGREQYF.

V and J are TRBV24-1 and TRBJ2-3; the D is unclear. Germline CDR1 and CDR2: KGHDR and SFDVKD. The CDR3 has 14 residues. V lost 4 bases, J lost 1 base, and 8 bases lay in between. CDR3 DNA: TGTGCCACCAGTGAGTTTGGGGGCACAGATACGCAGTATTTT. Translation gives CATSEFGGTDTQYF.

This clonotype occurred a few times. The chain has TRBV5-4 and TRBJ2-1; 8 bases line up with TRBD1. Trimming at V came to 3 bases and at J to 4 bases, leaving 0 bases not matched to a gene. Looked up from germline, CDR1 is SGHNT and CDR2 is YYREEE (reference sequence). This CDR3 is built from 13 residues. CDR3 loop: CASSWTGYNEQFF. The CDR3, as DNA: TGTGCCAGCAGCTGGACAGGGTACAATGAGCAGTTCTTC.

The CDR3 bases are TGTGCCAGCAGTAACAGGGGCGATGAGCAGTTCTTC. Its translation is CASSNRGDEQFF. This chain joins TRBV2 and TRBJ2-1, with 7 bases that match TRBD1. CDR1 and CDR2 from the germline V gene are SNHLY and FYNNEI. The CDR3 runs 12 residues. The ends lost 5 bases at V and 8 bases at J; junction bases unmatched: 3.

Concerning this clonotype itself: Because the CDR3 is missing its conserved closing phenylalanine or tryptophan, this is likely a read error. This sequence joins TRBV29-1 and TRBJ2-7; 9 positions agree with TRBD1. The junction had 6 bases not matched to a gene; V was cut back by 1 base and J by 5 bases. Germline CDR1 is SQVTM and CDR2 is ANQGSEA. This CDR3 has 14 residues. CDR3 coding DNA: TGCAGCGTTGAAGGGGTACAGGGGGCACACGAGCAGTACTAC. This sequence encodes CSVEGVQGAHEQYY.

This chain joins TRBV28 and TRBJ2-3, with 10 bases that match TRBD2. V lost 3 bases, J lost 5 bases, and 5 bases stayed unmatched. Germline assignment: CDR1 MDHEN and CDR2 SYDVKM. The CDR3 runs 15 residues. The CDR3 coding sequence is TGTGCCAGCAGTTTTCTAGCGGGGGCGGGAGATACGCAGTATTTT. It translates to CASSFLAGAGDTQYF.

CDR3 protein: CSVEGVAEDSTDTQYF. Here the CDR3 DNA reads TGCAGCGTTGAAGGGGTGGCAGAGGATAGCACAGATACGCAGTATTTT. The J gene is TRBJ2-3, the V gene TRBV29-1; D gene unclear. CDR1 SQVTM and CDR2 ANQGSEA come from the germline V gene. V shed 1 base and J shed 0 bases, with 14 bases lying between them. The CDR3 contains 16 residues.

This sequence joins TRBV10-3 and TRBJ2-6; D may be TRBD1 or TRBD2 (5 bases each). Germline V gives CDR1 ENHRY, CDR2 SYGVKD. The CDR3 has 18 residues. The V gene lost 0 bases and the J gene lost 0 bases, with 12 bases spanning the gap. The CDR3 nucleotides read TGTGCCATCAGTGAGTCGTTGGGGGAGAGCTCTGGGGCCAACGTCCTGACTTTC. Residues: CAISESLGESSGANVLTF.

A few counts support this clonotype. V is TRBV20-1 and J is TRBJ2-2; perhaps D is TRBD1 or TRBD2 (6 bases each). Germline V gene lookup returns CDR1 DFQATT and CDR2 SNEGSKA (reference sequence). The CDR3 consists of 12 residues. In DNA, the CDR3 is TGCAGCCTATGGGGGGCTGCCGGGGAGCTGTTTTTT. Translated, it gives CSLWGAAGELFF.

This clonotype was recorded a few times. This chain joins TRBV4-1 and TRBJ2-2; the D gene could be TRBD1 or TRBD2 (6 bases each). V was pared by 7 bases and J by 6 bases, with 27 bases between. In germline, CDR1 is MGHRA, CDR2 YSYEKL. This CDR3 contains 18 residues. CDR3 region: CASNTLDRGESEAGELFF. CDR3 DNA: TGCGCCAGCAATACCCTTGATAGGGGGGAGAGTGAGGCCGGGGAGCTGTTTTTT.

The chain uses TRBV19 and TRBJ2-7; a weak D match, TRBD1 (5 bases). This CDR3 has 15 residues. Between the trimmed V and J ends, which lost 5 bases and 0 bases, there was a span of 14 bases. From germline, CDR1 is LNHDA and CDR2 SQIVND (reference sequence). DNA for the CDR3: TGTGCCAGTAGTTTTTCGGACACCGCCTCCTACGAGCAGTACTTC. This codes for CASSFSDTASYEQYF.

This clonotype was counted between two and nine times. The genes are TRBV7-6 and TRBJ2-3; D uncertain. V lost 0 bases and J 0 bases, leaving 10 bases between the germline ends. The CDR3 totals 16 residues. Per the germline V gene, CDR1 is SGHVS and CDR2 is FNYEAQ. The CDR3 protein is CASSLASYFSTDTQYF. The DNA of the CDR3 is TGTGCCAGCAGCTTAGCATCTTATTTTAGCACAGATACGCAGTATTTT.

The V and J genes are TRBV10-3 and TRBJ2-1; 7 positions agree with TRBD2. J lost 1 base, V lost 6 bases, and 3 bases had no gene match. The germline V gene has CDR1 ENHRY and CDR2 SYGVKD. The CDR3 consists of 14 residues. DNA of the CDR3: TGTGCCATCAGGGGGGGGGAGTCCTACAATGAGCAGTTCTTC. This sequence encodes CAIRGGESYNEQFF.

The chain has TRBV2 and TRBJ2-3; unclear D gene. Trimming removed 7 bases from V and 0 bases from J, with 11 bases in between. There are 14 residues in the CDR3. The germline CDR1 and CDR2 sequences are SNHLY and FYNNEI. The CDR3 protein is CASKDVSSTDTQYF. The CDR3 region has the DNA TGTGCCAGCAAGGACGTATCTAGCACAGATACGCAGTATTTT.

The chain links TRBV12-3 or TRBV12-4 to TRBJ2-1, with D possibly TRBD2 on 7 matching bases. The V end lost 8 bases, the J end lost 6 bases, and 23 bases lay between the germline ends. The CDR3 has 16 residues. CDR3 region: CASGLEGGGVRNEQFF. The CDR3 DNA is TGTGCCAGCGGACTTGAGGGGGGGGGCGTCCGCAATGAGCAGTTCTTC.

This clonotype was seen many times. This rearrangement joins TRBV12-3 or TRBV12-4 to TRBJ2-5; a possible D gene is TRBD2 (6 bases). The CDR3 is 14 amino acids. V was pared by 6 bases and J by 5 bases, with 16 bases between. The CDR3 coding sequence is TGTGCCAGCAGCTCTATTAAGGGGAGGGAGACCCAGTACTTC. Protein sequence: CASSSIKGRETQYF.

V is TRBV28 and J is TRBJ2-5; 9 bases are a match to TRBD2. The CDR3 runs to 16 residues. V shed 2 bases, J shed 5 bases, and the junction held 9 bases outside the gene matches. Germline loops: CDR1 MDHEN, CDR2 SYDVKM. In DNA form, the CDR3 reads TGTGCCAGCAGTTTAATTGGCGGGGGGGCTGAGGAGACCCAGTACTTC. The encoded protein is CASSLIGGGAEETQYF.

This clonotype appeared a single time. This chain links TRBV7-9 with TRBJ2-5, with TRBD1 as a possible D gene (6 bases). Germline V lookup: CDR1 SEHNR, CDR2 FQNEAQ (reference sequence). This CDR3 comprises 15 residues. The V gene lost 1 base and the J gene lost 3 bases, with 12 bases spanning the gap. The CDR3 reads CASSLGIRTEETQYF. The CDR3 nucleotides read TGTGCCAGCAGCTTAGGCATTCGGACAGAAGAGACCCAGTACTTC.